This note documents a single T cell receptor beta chain sequence. This specimen belongs to a study of control samples from healthy donors and cancer patients. CDR1 is SEHNR, CDR2 FQNEAQ, per germline (reference sequence). There are 15 residues in the CDR3. V was shortened by 1 base and J by 4 bases, with 13 bases between the two germline ends. Sequencing was performed with immunoSEQ multiplex PCR; in TCRdb, only in-frame clones are kept and a portion is missing. The sample lists approximately 130,000 clones; around 86% were seen once. Input material: blood. V is TRBV7-9 and J is TRBJ1-2, with D possibly matching TRBD1 (6 bases). This TCR was recovered from a man aged 40-49 years in good health. The CDR3 DNA sequence: TGTGCCAGCAGCTTAGGCGGGGGGGCAAGCTATGGCTACACCTTC. This encodes CASSLGGGASYGYTF. Full variable domain (missing parts from reference TRBV7-9 and TRBJ1-2): DTGVSQNPRHKITKRGQNVTFRCDPISEHNRLYWYRQTLGQGPEFLTYFQNEAQLEKSRLLSDRFSAERPKGSFSTLEIQRTEQGDSAMYLCASSLGGGASYGYTFGSGTRLTVV.